This TCR beta chain appears in the sequencing data of a study of blood T cells in healthy people across ages. There are 14 residues in the CDR3. The germline V and J ends were trimmed by 4 bases and 8 bases, with 14 bases remaining between them. Germline values: CDR1 LGHDT, CDR2 YNNKEL (reference sequence). Next came a second PCR, run for about 7 to 12 cycles, which used a sample-barcoded 5' primer along with a J-beta primer mix. TCRdb independently ran MiXCR on the 5' RACE reads; one entry per CDR3 protein. The sample has some 780,000 distinct CDR3 sequences; just over 55% are singletons. The chain joins TRBV3-1 to TRBJ1-4, with a weak D call TRBD1 (5 bases). The sequencing input was blood. This TCR derives from a man aged 35-49 years in good health. For the CDR3, the DNA is TGTGCCAGCAGCCCTCACGGGAGGGACGAAAAACTGTTTTTT. Protein: CASSPHGRDEKLFF.